The 25 T cell receptor beta chains below come from one sample, sequenced in a study of T cell responses to AZD1222 COVID-19 vaccine. Generated by immunoSEQ multiplex PCR, the TCRdb table keeps only in-frame clones and is missing some. The table includes under 200,000 clones, approximately 90% detected once. Sequences were derived from peripheral blood, sampled on day 0 of AZD1222 vaccination. The source of these receptors is an adult in good health.

This chain connects TRBV9 to TRBJ2-1, with 8 bases that match TRBD1. The CDR3 length is 16 residues. Germline lookup yields CDR1 SGDLS and CDR2 YYNGEE. V shed 2 bases, J shed 3 bases, and the junction held 7 bases outside the gene matches. The CDR3 protein is CASSVRTGSRYNEQFF. CDR3 DNA sequence: TGTGCCAGCAGCGTGCGGACAGGGTCGCGCTACAATGAGCAGTTCTTC.

Here the CDR3 reads CASTLYGGGSNEQFF. In nucleotides, the CDR3 is TGTGCCAGTACCCTCTACGGCGGGGGGTCGAATGAGCAGTTCTTC. The rearrangement joins TRBV19 to TRBJ2-1; 8 bases are a match to TRBD2. V lost 7 bases, J lost 7 bases, and 12 bases stayed unmatched. This CDR3 is built from 15 residues. Germline V gives CDR1 LNHDA, CDR2 SQIVND (reference sequence).

J is TRBJ2-7 and V is TRBV11-3, with TRBD2 as a possible D gene (6 bases). V dropped 5 bases and J dropped 3 bases, with 11 bases sitting between them. Germline assignment: CDR1 SGHNT and CDR2 YENEEA. The CDR3 covers 13 residues. CDR3 coding DNA: TGTGCCAGCAGCCTATGGGGGGTCTACGAGCAGTACTTC. Protein: CASSLWGVYEQYF. The full variable domain, completed using reference TRBV11-3 and TRBJ2-7, is EAGVVQSPRYKIIEKKQPVAFWCNPISGHNTLYWYLQNLGQGPELLIRYENEEAVDDSQLPKDRFSAERLKGVDSTLKIQPAELGDSAVYLCASSLWGVYEQYFGPGTRLTVT.

The chain recombines TRBV5-1 with TRBJ2-3, with 7 positions matching TRBD1. The CDR3 extends over 14 amino acids. With V trimmed by 3 bases and J by 2 bases, 3 bases remained unmatched. Per germline, CDR1 SGHRS and CDR2 YFSETQ. As DNA, the CDR3 is TGCGCCAGCAGCTCGGGACAGACCACAGATACGCAGTATTTT. Encoded protein: CASSSGQTTDTQYF.

The rearrangement uses TRBV5-1 and TRBJ2-1; D unresolved. Germline V lookup: CDR1 SGHRS, CDR2 YFSETQ. With 2 bases removed from V and 0 bases from J, the gap between germline ends came to 15 bases. The CDR3 consists of 17 residues. The CDR3 DNA follows: TGCGCCAGCAGCTTAAAGTTTTGGCGGAGCTCCTACAATGAGCAGTTCTTC. Its protein product is CASSLKFWRSSYNEQFF.

J is TRBJ1-1 and V is TRBV20-1, with a weak D call TRBD1 (5 bases). The ends were cut back, 0 bases at V and 6 bases at J, with 5 bases in the middle. The CDR3 has 11 residues. The germline gives CDR1 DFQATT, CDR2 SNEGSKA (reference sequence). CDR3 sequence: CSAREGPEAFF. CDR3 DNA sequence: TGCAGTGCTAGAGAGGGACCTGAAGCTTTCTTT.

V gene TRBV6-2 or TRBV6-3 combines with J gene TRBJ2-7; no reliable D call. The V end lost 0 bases, the J end lost 6 bases, and 9 bases lay between the germline ends. The CDR3 length is 13 residues. The germline CDR1 and CDR2 sequences are MNHEY and SVGEGT. CDR3 in DNA: TGTGCCAGCAGTTACTCGGGTGAGAGCGAGCAGTACTTC. Protein product: CASSYSGESEQYF.

This chain uses TRBV6-2 or TRBV6-3 with TRBJ1-1; D is ambiguous. There are 15 residues in the CDR3. The V end was cut by 4 bases, the J end by 5 bases, with 17 bases between. The germline gives CDR1 MNHEY, CDR2 SVGEGT. CDR3 bases: TGTGCCAGCAGTTCCTATGGGCCCGGGAGGACTGAAGCTTTCTTT. It specifies CASSSYGPGRTEAFF.

This clone has just one count. This chain connects TRBV7-2 to TRBJ1-3; weak D call: TRBD1 (5 bases). CDR1 and CDR2 (germline): SGHTA, FQGNSA. This CDR3 spans 13 amino acids. V shed 2 bases and J shed 8 bases, with 10 bases lying between them. CDR3 sequence: CASSLLQGHTIYF. Here the CDR3 DNA reads TGTGCCAGCAGCTTACTCCAGGGCCACACCATATATTTT.

The chain is built from TRBV10-2 and TRBJ2-1, with TRBD1 identical over 10 bases. The germline gives CDR1 WSHSY, CDR2 SAAADI. V gave up 3 bases and J gave up 8 bases; unmatched junction bases: 10. There are 16 residues in the CDR3. The CDR3, as DNA: TGCGCCAGCAGTGATCCCCGGGACAGGGGATCCCATGAGCAGTTCTTC. Translation: CASSDPRDRGSHEQFF.

The chain joins TRBV28 to TRBJ1-2; perhaps TRBD1 as D (6 bases). Germline V gene data show CDR1 as MDHEN and CDR2 as SYDVKM. The CDR3 sequence is 12 residues long. Trimming shortened V by 6 bases and J by 6 bases, and 11 bases separated the two germline ends. CDR3 DNA sequence: TGTGCCAGCAGAATCACAGGGAATGGCTACACCTTC. As protein: CASRITGNGYTF.

This sequence joins TRBV28 and TRBJ2-3; D is ambiguous. The CDR3 is 13 amino acids. Between the trimmed V and J ends, which lost 4 bases and 2 bases, there was a span of 7 bases. Per the germline V gene, CDR1 is MDHEN and CDR2 is SYDVKM. The CDR3 protein is CASSWDYTDTQYF. CDR3 bases: TGTGCCAGCAGTTGGGATTACACAGATACGCAGTATTTT.

This clone came up once. The J gene is TRBJ2-5, the V gene TRBV28, with TRBD1 matching over 9 bases. The germline V gene has CDR1 MDHEN and CDR2 SYDVKM. Trimming removed 5 bases from V and 3 bases from J; junction bases left unmatched: 10. The CDR3 runs 16 residues. The CDR3 bases are TGTGCCAGCAGTGTCATGGACAGGGGAGAGGAAGAGACCCAGTACTTC. Residues: CASSVMDRGEEETQYF.

In this sample, this clone turned up a few times. This rearrangement joins TRBV27 to TRBJ1-6; no clear D gene. Germline assignment: CDR1 MNHEY and CDR2 SMNVEV (reference sequence). V gave up 3 bases and J gave up 8 bases, with 20 bases separating them. CDR3 length equals 17 residues. As DNA, the CDR3 is TGTGCCAGCAGTTTTCTTGGTAGGACGGGCTGGGATTCACCCCTCCACTTT. Translation gives CASSFLGRTGWDSPLHF.

This chain links TRBV6-1 with TRBJ1-1; tentatively, D is TRBD1 (6 bases). Trimming removed 0 bases from V and 4 bases from J, with 18 bases in between. The CDR3 is made up of 17 amino acids. Germline lookup yields CDR1 MNHNS and CDR2 SASEGT. The CDR3 DNA is TGTGCCAGCAGTGAAGCGAAAATTACAGGGTGGGGCACTGAAGCTTTCTTT. Amino acids: CASSEAKITGWGTEAFF.

The V gene is TRBV13, the J gene TRBJ2-3; TRBD2 aligns across 9 bases. Trimming took 5 bases from V and 2 from J; bases not matched to a gene: 11. The CDR3 has 17 amino acids. Germline lookup yields CDR1 PRHDT and CDR2 FYEKMQ (reference sequence). CDR3 sequence: CASSVRGGSGPTDTQYF. The CDR3 DNA follows: TGTGCCAGCAGCGTGCGGGGGGGCTCCGGACCCACAGATACGCAGTATTTT.

The rearrangement uses TRBV11-3 and TRBJ2-7; D gene uncertain. The CDR3 length is 13 residues. Germline-derived CDR1 and CDR2 are SGHNT and YENEEA. Trimming left V 2 bases short and J 6 bases short, with 11 bases between. CDR3 bases: TGTGCCAGCAGCTTATCGCTCGTAGGCGAGCAGTACTTC. It yields the protein CASSLSLVGEQYF.

This rearrangement joins TRBV28 to TRBJ2-5; the D gene is possibly TRBD2 (5 bases). Germline lookup yields CDR1 MDHEN and CDR2 SYDVKM. V was clipped by 4 bases and J by 9 bases, with 12 bases between them. This CDR3 has 12 amino acids. CDR3 DNA sequence: TGTGCCAGCAGTTCCTCGGCGAGGGCCCAGTACTTC. The encoded protein is CASSSSARAQYF.

The gene calls are TRBV6-1 and TRBJ2-1, with D possibly being TRBD1 (5 bases). The germline gives CDR1 MNHNS, CDR2 SASEGT. The V end lost 3 bases, the J end lost 1 base, and 7 bases lay between the germline ends. This CDR3 is 14 amino acids long. CDR3 nucleotides: TGTGCCAGCAGTGAGCCAGGGTCCTACAATGAGCAGTTCTTC. It specifies CASSEPGSYNEQFF.

V and J are TRBV14 and TRBJ1-2; 7 nucleotides align to TRBD1. This CDR3 comprises 14 residues. The V and J ends lost 4 bases and 1 base, in that order; junction bases with no gene match: 3. Germline loops: CDR1 SGHDN, CDR2 FVKESK. CDR3 sequence reads: CASSPGQSNYGYTF. The DNA for the CDR3 is TGTGCCAGCAGCCCGGGACAGAGTAACTATGGCTACACCTTC. Supplemented by reference TRBV14 and TRBJ1-2, the full variable domain reads EAGVTQFPSHSVIEKGQTVTLRCDPISGHDNLYWYRRVMGKEIKFLLHFVKESKQDESGMPNNRFLAERTGGTYSTLKVQPAELEDSGVYFCASSPGQSNYGYTFGSGTRLTVV.

The rearrangement joins TRBV5-1 to TRBJ2-7; D assignment may be TRBD1 or TRBD2 (6 bases each). Per the germline V gene, CDR1 is SGHRS and CDR2 is YFSETQ. Trimming removed 2 bases at V and 6 bases at J, with 18 bases between. CDR3 length: 15 amino acids. CDR3 DNA sequence: TGCGCCAGCAGCTTCCTGGGGGGCGCGTCCGCCGAGCAGTACTTC. This codes for CASSFLGGASAEQYF.

J is TRBJ2-7 and V is TRBV5-5; 8 positions match TRBD1. Trimming at V came to 6 bases and at J to 6 bases, leaving 11 bases not matched to a gene. This CDR3 is built from 14 residues. In germline, CDR1 is SGHKS, CDR2 YYEKEE (reference sequence). The CDR3 coding sequence is TGTGCCAGCACCCGGACAGGGCAGATTCTCGAGCAGTACTTC. Amino acids: CASTRTGQILEQYF.

The chain carries TRBV6-5 and TRBJ2-1; TRBD1 agrees at 8 bases. V lost 6 bases to trimming and J lost 5 bases; unmatched junction nucleotides: 9. In germline, CDR1 is MNHEY, CDR2 SVGAGI. This CDR3 region has 15 residues. The CDR3 loop is CASRTGQASDNEQFF. The CDR3 DNA is TGTGCCAGCAGGACGGGACAGGCAAGCGACAATGAGCAGTTCTTC.

The gene calls are TRBV2 and TRBJ1-5, with no clear D. V shed 6 bases and J shed 7 bases, with 10 bases lying between them. Germline V gives CDR1 SNHLY, CDR2 FYNNEI. This CDR3 spans 12 amino acids. This CDR3 reads CASRWQEQPQHF. CDR3 DNA sequence: TGTGCCAGCAGATGGCAGGAACAGCCCCAGCATTTT.

The rearrangement uses TRBV21-1 and TRBJ1-6; TRBD1 was called by the table and not checked on the DNA. TRBV21-1 is classified as a pseudogene. The CDR3 extends over 13 amino acids. This CDR3 reads CAGGQSNNSPLHF. The CDR3 DNA is TGTGCCGGGGGACAATCTAATAATTCACCCCTCCACTTT.